This TCR beta chain was retrieved from a study of T cell responses to AZD1222 COVID-19 vaccine (dated by TCRdb to about 2021). At the level of the whole study: TCR sequencing was performed for fewer than 250 trial participants, of whom roughly 200 were given two doses of AZD1222 and around 26 were given two doses of MenACWY control vaccine. Enrollment into the trials was organized by age into subgroups of 18-55, 56-69 and 70-plus years, and those subgroups contained roughly 150, 30 and 60 TCR-sequenced participants, respectively.

Spanning cysteine to phenylalanine, the CDR3 consists of 14 amino acids. Here the CDR3 DNA is all that survives: 42 bases in frame from base 1. The germline V gene yields MNHEY for CDR1 and SVGAGI for CDR2. The germline V and J ends show losses of 6 bases and 7 bases respectively, and no gene match explains 4 bases of the junction. The time point tag for this specimen amounts to: baseline before first vaccination. This specimen's treatment or condition label, interpreted: meningococcal conjugate vaccine given as trial control. Vaccinee samples came from UK trials COV001 and COV002, including a single-blind randomized controlled phase 2/3 trial of AZD1222 (ChAdOx1 nCoV-19) in healthy adults. Trial participant PBMC samples were collected at day 0 and day 28 after the second dose for TCRbeta chain sequencing. The CDR3 regions of human TCRbeta chains were subjected to immunosequencing. The published analysis was carried out like this. Repertoire TCRs were checked for matches against a reference library of SARS-CoV-2-specific TCRs that had been generated using the MIRA antigen-specificity platform. Breadth was defined as the fraction of unique TCRs that were SARS-CoV-2-associated, and depth was defined as the fraction of total T cells that were SARS-CoV-2-associated. Using the MIRA data, every spike-specific TCR was mapped to the spike region that the TCR reacted to and assigned to either a CD4 or a CD8 class. Log10-transformed breadth and depth values were compared by one-way ANOVA with Sidak's multiple comparisons tests. The clones in this table, taken by TCRdb from immuneACCESS, are in-frame only. Not every clone is retained; where verified, under half of the shortfall comes from an unresolved V gene, and the cause of the rest is unknown. V and J calls and clone size are copied from that table; D and trimming were computed from the DNA. This sample is represented by 160,000 or so clones; 92% of them were singletons. The top ten hold around 4.4% of the sample.

The investigation overall reported the following: Reportedly, almost half of the unique spike-specific TCRs recognized epitopes lying outside the regions that are mutated in the B.1.351 and B.1.1.7 variants. Because no day 14 peak-response samples were available, the repertoires could be characterized only after the peak T cell response. Vaccine-associated CD4 TCRs spanned the whole spike protein, with dominant responses in regions 160-218 and 743-854. Most participants were white British and females outnumbered males, and the authors suggested that clonal diversity may have been underestimated. Conclusions about previously exposed vaccinees were limited because only six or seven AZD1222 recipients were SARS-CoV-2 seropositive at baseline. In the small 56-69-year group, the increase in depth fell short of significance, most likely because of low power. Spike-specific TCR breadth and depth rose significantly after two AZD1222 doses compared with day 0 and with MenACWY recipients.

Of note for this clone: The antigen it binds to is not known. Nothing much larger sits one base from this clone, and base qualities are not available.

The TCR originated in an adult in good health. The material was peripheral blood, obtained on day 0 of MenACWY control vaccination. The sequence links TRBV6-5 to TRBJ1-6; TRBD1 lines up with 9 middle nucleotides. The CDR3 region: CASSRDRVNSPLHF. DNA sequence: TGTGCCAGCAGCCGGGACAGGGTGAATTCACCCCTCCACTTT.